One sample yielded the 6 T cell receptor beta chains listed below, sequenced in a study of T cell responses to AZD1222 COVID-19 vaccine. The table came from immunoSEQ multiplex PCR; TCRdb's copy has only in-frame clones and leaves some out. This sample yields about 21,000 clones, of which more than 70% are seen a single time; about 15% belongs to the top ten. The sequencing used peripheral blood, collected 28 days after the second AZD1222 dose. These receptors all stem from an adult who received the AZD1222 COVID-19 vaccine.

The chain employs TRBV5-1 and TRBJ2-5; 9 bases map to TRBD2. Germline lookup yields CDR1 SGHRS and CDR2 YFSETQ. The V segment lost 4 bases and the J segment 3 bases; nucleotides outside the gene matches: 10. The CDR3 loop spans 16 amino acids. The CDR3, as DNA: TGCGCCAGCAGCGAATCGGCGGGAGGGGTTAAAGAGACCCAGTACTTC. Translation: CASSESAGGVKETQYF.

The V call is TRBV7-2, the J call TRBJ2-3; tentative D call: TRBD1 (5 bases). Germline values: CDR1 SGHTA, CDR2 FQGNSA. This CDR3 region has 15 residues. The ends were cut back, 0 bases at V and 4 bases at J, with 11 bases in the middle. The CDR3 protein is CASSLALGAPDTQYF. The CDR3, as DNA: TGTGCCAGCAGCTTAGCGCTAGGGGCTCCAGATACGCAGTATTTT.

The rearrangement links TRBV9 to TRBJ2-1; the D gene is possibly TRBD2 (7 bases). Germline V gives CDR1 SGDLS, CDR2 YYNGEE. This CDR3 region has 14 residues. Deletions cut 2 bases from V and 9 bases from J, with 15 bases between. The CDR3 nucleotides are TGTGCCAGCAGCGTGGGGGGGCGCCGAGTTGAGCAGTTCTTC. Its translation: CASSVGGRRVEQFF.

This clone appeared a single time. The chain has TRBV6-4 and TRBJ1-2; the match to TRBD1 covers 8 bases. There are 14 residues in the CDR3. Germline assignment: CDR1 MRHNA and CDR2 SNTAGT. V shed 3 bases, J shed 5 bases, and the junction held 5 bases outside the gene matches. CDR3 sequence reads: CASSEDRGGYGYTF. The CDR3 DNA reads TGTGCCAGCAGTGAAGACAGGGGAGGGTATGGCTACACCTTC.

The chain couples TRBV28 to TRBJ1-5, with D perhaps matching TRBD1 (5 bases). The V end was cut by 5 bases, the J end by 1 base, with 18 bases between. Germline lookup yields CDR1 MDHEN and CDR2 SYDVKM. The CDR3 spans 17 residues. The DNA of the CDR3 is TGTGCCAGCAGTCCGCTGTGGGGCAGGGCGAGCAATCAGCCCCAGCATTTT. Translated: CASSPLWGRASNQPQHF.

V usage is TRBV19 and J usage is TRBJ1-1, with 8 bases identical to TRBD1. V gave up 1 base and J gave up 3 bases; unmatched junction bases: 10. Germline V CDR1 and CDR2: LNHDA, SQIVND (reference sequence). The length of the CDR3 is 17 residues. CDR3 nucleotides: TGTGCCAGTAGTATAGTTCGCAGGGGGCGCGGGGACACTGAAGCTTTCTTT. Translating it yields CASSIVRRGRGDTEAFF.